Below, one TCR beta chain is given with its context. Its specificity is unknown. Around 4,000 ng of total RNA went into each TCR library. TCRdb processed the 5' RACE reads again and assigns one entry to each CDR3 protein, with no DNA. Its clone listing holds about 450,000 distinct CDR3 sequences. The data were obtained in a study of monozygotic twins with inflammatory bowel disease. The study, taken as a whole, reports: IBD patients exhibited fewer clonotypes shared with other individuals than healthy twins, particularly with disease activity. Backing was not found for a single strong signal or clonotype associated with IBD. Extra variability in the repertoires of patients may have come from differing immunosuppressive treatments.

The CDR3 has 13 residues. Germline CDR1 is SGHVS and CDR2 is FNYEAQ. The chain has TRBV7-6 and TRBJ2-2; TCRdb proposes TRBD2, but this gene call is untestable without DNA. The specimen sequenced was blood. This clonotype was obtained from a human donor with ulcerative colitis or Crohn's disease, or a healthy co-twin of an affected twin (not recorded which). The CDR3 loop reads CASSAGLTGELFF.